The T cell receptor beta chain described here comes from a study of blood T cell repertoires in COVID-19. Study background: Sites in the United States, Italy and Spain provided acute and convalescent COVID-19 samples. PBMCs, B-cell-depleted T cells, or T cells provided the cDNA or gDNA that made up the material.

The CDR3 length is 14 residues. Germline V gene lookup returns CDR1 SNHLY and CDR2 FYNNEI. V lost 2 bases and J lost 0, with 5 bases in between. The authors' processing: By means of reference gene primer amplification, nucleated cell counts were estimated. Profiled with immunoSEQ multiplex PCR; TCRdb holds only in-frame clones, not every one. V, J and clone size reflect that table, while D and trimming were determined from the DNA. The sample has 54,000 or so clones, under 90% seen once. The sample holds one count of this clone. This TCR came from a man older than 75 with COVID-19, enrolled during active disease. The sample was peripheral blood. This chain uses TRBV2 with TRBJ1-5; no clear D gene. CDR3 protein: CASSELNSNQPQHF. CDR3 sequence (DNA): TGTGCCAGCAGTGAATTAAATAGCAATCAGCCCCAGCATTTT.